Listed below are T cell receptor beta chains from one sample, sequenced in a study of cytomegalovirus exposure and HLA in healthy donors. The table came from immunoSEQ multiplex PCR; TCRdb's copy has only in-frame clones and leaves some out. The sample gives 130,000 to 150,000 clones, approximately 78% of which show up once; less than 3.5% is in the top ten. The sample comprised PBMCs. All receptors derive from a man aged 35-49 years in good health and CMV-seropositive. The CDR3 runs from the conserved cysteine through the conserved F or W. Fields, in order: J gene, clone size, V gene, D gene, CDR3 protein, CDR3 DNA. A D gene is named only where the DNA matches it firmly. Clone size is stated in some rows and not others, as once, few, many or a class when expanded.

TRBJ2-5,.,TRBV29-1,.,CSVNMDRLEGETQYF,TGCAGCGTCAACATGGACAGGCTGGAGGGAGAGACCCAGTACTTC
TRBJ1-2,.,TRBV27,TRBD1,CASSPGQTLDYGYTF,TGTGCCAGCAGTCCGGGACAGACGTTGGACTATGGCTACACCTTC
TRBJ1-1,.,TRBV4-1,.,CASSQSEGVNTEAFF,TGCGCCAGCAGCCAATCCGAGGGCGTGAACACTGAAGCTTTCTTT
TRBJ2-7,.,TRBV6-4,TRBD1,CASSETPGQGIYEQYF,TGTGCCAGCAGCGAAACCCCGGGACAGGGGATCTACGAGCAGTACTTC
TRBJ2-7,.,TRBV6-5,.,CASSYTGKWSYEQYF,TGTGCCAGCAGTTACACAGGGAAATGGTCCTACGAGCAGTACTTC
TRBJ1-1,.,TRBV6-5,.,CASSYSFQNTEAFF,TGTGCCAGCAGTTACTCGTTCCAGAACACTGAAGCTTTCTTT
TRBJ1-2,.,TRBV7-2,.,CASSFDNRNYGYTF,TGTGCCAGCAGCTTTGACAACAGAAACTATGGCTACACCTTC
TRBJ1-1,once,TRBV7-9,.,CASSLGVVASNTEAFF,TGTGCCAGCAGCTTAGGAGTAGTAGCTTCGAACACTGAAGCTTTCTTT
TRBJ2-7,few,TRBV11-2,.,CASSLGSSYEQYF,TGTGCCAGCAGCTTAGGGAGCTCCTACGAGCAGTACTTC
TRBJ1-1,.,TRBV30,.,CAWSVTGGSEAFF,TGTGCCTGGAGTGTAACGGGGGGGTCTGAAGCTTTCTTT
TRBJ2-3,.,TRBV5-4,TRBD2,CASSLVGLAASSDTQYF,TGTGCCAGCAGCTTGGTCGGACTAGCGGCCTCTTCAGATACGCAGTATTTT
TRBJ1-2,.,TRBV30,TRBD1,CAWRDRTGALPYGYTF,TGTGCCTGGAGAGATAGGACAGGGGCCCTACCTTATGGCTACACCTTC
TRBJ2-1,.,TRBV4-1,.,CASSRGLANEQFF,TGCGCCAGCAGCCGAGGACTCGCCAATGAGCAGTTCTTC
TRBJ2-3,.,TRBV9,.,CASSVQGTDTQYF,TGTGCCAGCAGCGTACAGGGCACAGATACGCAGTATTTT
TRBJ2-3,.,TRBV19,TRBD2,CASSISGKGDTQYF,TGTGCCAGTAGTATTAGCGGGAAAGGGGATACGCAGTATTTT
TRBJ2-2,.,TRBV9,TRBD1,CASSDWTGDTGELFF,TGTGCCAGCAGCGACTGGACAGGGGACACCGGGGAGCTGTTTTTT
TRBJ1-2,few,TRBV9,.,CASSAGTSGYYGYTF,TGTGCCAGCAGCGCGGGGACTAGTGGATACTATGGCTACACCTTC
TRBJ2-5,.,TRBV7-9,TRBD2,CASSSWTSGYQETQYF,TGTGCCAGCAGTTCCTGGACTAGCGGGTACCAAGAGACCCAGTACTTC
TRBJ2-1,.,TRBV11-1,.,CASTSLASEQFF,TGTGCCAGCACCAGCCTAGCATCTGAGCAGTTCTTC
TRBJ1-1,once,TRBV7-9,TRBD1,CASSLDRMSTEAFF,TGTGCCAGCAGCTTGGACAGGATGAGTACTGAAGCTTTCTTT
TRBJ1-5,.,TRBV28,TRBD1,CASQGAQGDQPQHF,TGTGCCAGCCAGGGGGCGCAAGGGGATCAGCCCCAGCATTTT
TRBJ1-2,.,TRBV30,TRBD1,CAWGRGSYGYTF,TGTGCCTGGGGCAGGGGGAGCTATGGCTACACCTTC
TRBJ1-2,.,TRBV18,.,CASSPPQGPTYGYTF,TGTGCCAGCTCACCACCGCAGGGGCCGACATATGGCTACACCTTC
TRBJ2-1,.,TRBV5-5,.,CASSPRYNEQFF,TGTGCCAGCAGTCCTAGATACAATGAGCAGTTCTTC